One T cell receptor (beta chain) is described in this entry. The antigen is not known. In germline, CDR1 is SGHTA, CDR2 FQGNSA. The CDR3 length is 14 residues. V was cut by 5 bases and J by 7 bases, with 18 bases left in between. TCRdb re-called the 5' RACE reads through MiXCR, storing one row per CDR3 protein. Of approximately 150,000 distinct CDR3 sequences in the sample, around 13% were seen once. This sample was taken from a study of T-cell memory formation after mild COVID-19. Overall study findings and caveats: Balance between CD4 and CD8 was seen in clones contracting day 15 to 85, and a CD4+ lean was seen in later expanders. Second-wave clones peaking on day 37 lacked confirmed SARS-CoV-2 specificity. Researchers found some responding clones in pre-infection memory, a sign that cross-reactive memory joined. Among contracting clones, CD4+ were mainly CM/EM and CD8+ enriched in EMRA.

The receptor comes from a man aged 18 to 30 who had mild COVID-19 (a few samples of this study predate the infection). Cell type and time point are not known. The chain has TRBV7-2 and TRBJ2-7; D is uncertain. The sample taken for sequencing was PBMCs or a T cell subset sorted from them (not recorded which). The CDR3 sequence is CASSPSEWSWEQYF. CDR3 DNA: TGTGCCAGCAGCCCCTCGGAATGGTCTTGGGAGCAGTACTTC.